Reported below is one T cell receptor beta chain. Its antigen is undetermined. A second PCR of roughly 7 to 11 cycles used a sample-barcoded 5' primer and a J-beta primer mix. Using its own MiXCR run on the 5' RACE reads, TCRdb lists one record per CDR3 protein. The sample includes about 570,000 distinct CDR3 sequences, about 25% of them seen just once. This sample was taken from a study of blood T cells in healthy people across ages. General observations from the study: Estimates of diversity drawn from one million T cells were considered underestimates. A roughly linear fall in TCR beta diversity per million T cells was seen with increasing age.

CDR3 size: 14 residues. The germline CDR1 and CDR2 sequences are PRHDT and FYEKMQ (reference sequence). The clonotype was recovered from a woman in her sixties or seventies in good health. Source material: blood. The genes are TRBV13 and TRBJ2-3; 8 bases are a match to TRBD1. The closer fit of TRBJ2-7 to the DNA end suggests the J call may be wrong. The CDR3 reads CASSVRQGTFEQYF. Here the CDR3 DNA reads TGTGCCAGCAGCGTCCGACAGGGGACCTTTGAGCAGTACTTC.